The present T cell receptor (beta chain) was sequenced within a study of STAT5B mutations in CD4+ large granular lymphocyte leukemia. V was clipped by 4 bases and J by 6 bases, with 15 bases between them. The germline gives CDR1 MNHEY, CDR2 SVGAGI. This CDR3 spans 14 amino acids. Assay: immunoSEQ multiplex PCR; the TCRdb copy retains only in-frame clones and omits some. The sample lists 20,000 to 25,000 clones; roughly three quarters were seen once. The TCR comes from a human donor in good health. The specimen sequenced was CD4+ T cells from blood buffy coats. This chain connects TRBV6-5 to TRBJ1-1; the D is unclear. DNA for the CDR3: TGTGCCAGCAGTTTTCTCCTCGGAGGTGCTGAAGCTTTCTTT. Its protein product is CASSFLLGGAEAFF.